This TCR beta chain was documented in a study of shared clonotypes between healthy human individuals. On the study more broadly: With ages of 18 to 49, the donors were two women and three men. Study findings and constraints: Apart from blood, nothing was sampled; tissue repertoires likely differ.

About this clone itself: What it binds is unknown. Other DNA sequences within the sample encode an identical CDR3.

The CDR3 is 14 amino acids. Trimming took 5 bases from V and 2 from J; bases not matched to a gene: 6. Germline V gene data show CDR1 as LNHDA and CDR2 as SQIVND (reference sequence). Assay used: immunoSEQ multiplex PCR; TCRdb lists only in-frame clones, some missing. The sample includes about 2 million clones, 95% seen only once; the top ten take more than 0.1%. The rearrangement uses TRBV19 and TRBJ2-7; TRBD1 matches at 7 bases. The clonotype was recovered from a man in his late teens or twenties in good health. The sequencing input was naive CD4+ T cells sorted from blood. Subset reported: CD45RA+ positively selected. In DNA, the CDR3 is TGTGCCAGTAGTCTCAGACAGGGACCCTACGAGCAGTACTTC. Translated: CASSLRQGPYEQYF.